This T cell receptor (beta chain) was identified during a study of shared clonotypes between healthy human individuals. V lost 4 bases to trimming and J lost 4 bases; unmatched junction nucleotides: 3. The V gene's germline CDR1 is SQVTM and CDR2 ANQGSEA. This CDR3 has 13 residues. The unsorted PBMC sample used ten immunoSEQ deep assay plates. TCRdb keeps only in-frame clones here, not all; method: immunoSEQ multiplex PCR. Found here are 450,000 to 650,000 clones, around 77% of them singletons; the top ten hold about 12%. Donors comprised healthy HIV-negative adults lacking recent acute infections or vaccinations. Within Nashville, Tennessee resided all donors, each a Caucasian adult.

This chain connects TRBV29-1 to TRBJ2-3; 9 bases agree with TRBD1. The receptor's source is a woman between 40 and 55 years old in good health. Some clones in this sample may be carry-over from other donors' samples. What was sequenced was PBMCs. In DNA form, the CDR3 reads TGCAGCGTTGGGGACAGGGACCCAGATACGCAGTATTTT. Its translation: CSVGDRDPDTQYF.